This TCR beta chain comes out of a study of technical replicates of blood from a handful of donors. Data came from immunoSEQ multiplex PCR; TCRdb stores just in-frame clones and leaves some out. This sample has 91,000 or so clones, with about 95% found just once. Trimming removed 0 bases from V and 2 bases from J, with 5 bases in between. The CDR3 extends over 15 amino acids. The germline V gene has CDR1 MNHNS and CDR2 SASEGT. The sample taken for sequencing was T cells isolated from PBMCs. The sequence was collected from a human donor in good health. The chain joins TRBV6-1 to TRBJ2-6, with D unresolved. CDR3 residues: CASSEAYTGANVLTF. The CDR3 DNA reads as TGTGCCAGCAGTGAAGCCTATACTGGGGCCAACGTCCTGACTTTC.